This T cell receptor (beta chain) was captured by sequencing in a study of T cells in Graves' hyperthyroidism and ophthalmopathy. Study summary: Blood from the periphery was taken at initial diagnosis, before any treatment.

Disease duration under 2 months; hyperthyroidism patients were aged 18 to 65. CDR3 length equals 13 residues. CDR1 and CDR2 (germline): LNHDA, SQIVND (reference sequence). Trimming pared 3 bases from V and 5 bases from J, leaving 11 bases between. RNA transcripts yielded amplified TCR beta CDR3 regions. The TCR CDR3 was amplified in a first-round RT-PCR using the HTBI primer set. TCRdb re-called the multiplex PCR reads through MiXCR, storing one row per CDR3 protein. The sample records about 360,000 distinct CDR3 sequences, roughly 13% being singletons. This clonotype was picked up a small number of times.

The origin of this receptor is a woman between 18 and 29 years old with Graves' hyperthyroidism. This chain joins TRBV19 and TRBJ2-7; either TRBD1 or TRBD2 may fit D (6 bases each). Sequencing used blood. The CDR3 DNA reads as TGTGCCAGTAGTATCGGGGGCGGCAACGAGCAGTACTTC. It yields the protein CASSIGGGNEQYF. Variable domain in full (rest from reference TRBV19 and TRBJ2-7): DGGITQSPKYLFRKEGQNVTLSCEQNLNHDAMYWYRQDPGQGLRLIYYSQIVNDFQKGDIAEGYSVSREKKESFPLTVTSAQKNPTAFYLCASSIGGGNEQYFGPGTRLTVT.